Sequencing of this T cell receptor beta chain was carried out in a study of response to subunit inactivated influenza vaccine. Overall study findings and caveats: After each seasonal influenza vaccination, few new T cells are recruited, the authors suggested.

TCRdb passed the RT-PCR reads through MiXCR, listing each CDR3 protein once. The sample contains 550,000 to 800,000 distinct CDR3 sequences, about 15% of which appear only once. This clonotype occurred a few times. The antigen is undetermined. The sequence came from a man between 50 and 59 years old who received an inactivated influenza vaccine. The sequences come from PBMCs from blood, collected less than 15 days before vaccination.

CDR3 nucleotides: TGTGCCAGCTCACACGACAGCGACCAAGAGACCCAGTACTTC. The encoded protein is CASSHDSDQETQYF. V is TRBV18 and J is TRBJ2-5; a weak D match, TRBD1 (5 bases). CDR1 and CDR2 from the germline V gene are KGHSH and LQKENI. V was trimmed by 4 bases and J by 0 bases, leaving 9 bases between them. The CDR3 runs to 14 residues. The full variable domain, rest sourced from reference TRBV18 and TRBJ2-5, is NAGVMQNPRHLVRRRGQEARLRCSPMKGHSHVYWYRQLPEEGLKFMVYLQKENIIDESGMPKERFSAEFPKEGPSILRIQQVVRGDSAAYFCASSHDSDQETQYFGPGTRLLVL.